This T cell receptor (beta chain) was sequenced in a study of Graves' ophthalmopathy and Graves' hyperthyroidism. Study-level findings and limits: Ophthalmopathy progression was predicted by the model at less than 71% sensitivity and 72.22% specificity.

TCR beta CDR3 regions were amplified from RNA transcripts. RT-PCR in the first round used HTBI primers; a second-round multiplex PCR followed. TCRdb processed the multiplex PCR reads anew with MiXCR; each CDR3 protein has one entry. The data show over a million distinct CDR3 sequences, with about 36% seen just once and roughly 11% held by the top ten. This clonotype was recorded many times. Its antigen remains unidentified. J gave up 3 bases and V 5 bases, and 10 bases lay outside the gene matches. CDR3 length: 15 residues. Germline V gene lookup returns CDR1 LNHDA and CDR2 SQIVND (reference sequence). Clinical symptoms and serum thyroxine were used for diagnosis; TRAb, thyroid ultrasound and orbital computed tomography were also relied on.

This receptor was identified in an adult man with Graves' hyperthyroidism. This sequence joins TRBV19 and TRBJ2-7; 7 nucleotides line up with TRBD2. Sample: peripheral blood or thyroid tissue (not recorded which). The CDR3 DNA follows: TGTGCCAGTAGTCCCCGAGTTGGCGGGGGCTACGAGCAGTACTTC. Its translation is CASSPRVGGGYEQYF.